This T cell receptor beta chain was sequenced for a study of chemoradiotherapy in HPV16-positive cancers (dated by TCRdb to about 2022). For context, the study as a whole: Using functional T-cell assays on cells from a couple of HPV16-positive patients, the researchers defined candidate HPV-specific T-cell clones and common TCR motifs. The study asked whether T-cell immunity to the HPV oncoproteins E6 and E7 changes during chemoradiotherapy and whether this immunity affects survival. TCR repertoires from more than 70 patients with HPV-related cancers were then used to track the candidate HPV-specific TCRs and motifs. What the work shows at the level of the full study, not this receptor alone: The functional definition of HPV-specific T cells was derived from only a couple of HPV16-positive patients, and the survival association was reported for HPV16-positive patients. Among HPV16-positive patients, expansion of HPV-responsive T cells during chemoradiotherapy was associated with better recurrence-free survival. Expansion of candidate HPV-specific clones and E7-related TCR motifs was observed in the tumor microenvironment during treatment, whereas no such expansion was observed for non-HPV-specific T cells.

Repertoires were sampled multiple times during chemoradiotherapy, which allowed clonal expansion in the tumor microenvironment to be followed. Libraries were built with the immunoSEQ multiplex PCR assay. This is the immuneACCESS table as TCRdb keeps it, with only in-frame sequences that have V and J called. A part of the clones is gone; compared with another copy, unresolved V genes explain less than half, and the rest is unexplained. The sample profile shows tens of thousands of clones; about 88% of them were found once. 2.5% to 4% of the sample belongs to the ten largest clones. As concerns this clone: This clone's antigen is unknown. No qualities accompany the bases; no much larger clone lies one base away.

CDR1 and CDR2, per the germline V gene, are SGDLS and YYNGEE. From the cysteine through the phenylalanine, the CDR3 covers 16 amino acids. The retained sequence is limited to the CDR3, 48 bases, with the frame set at the first base. V and J lose 0 bases and 4 bases, and a span of 16 bases separates them. Sequenced here: blood, sampled from a patient who underwent chemoradiotherapy. This TCR derives from a human donor with HPV-associated anogenital cancer. The rearranged chain carries TRBV9 and TRBJ2-5, with the identity of the D gene unclear. This receptor carries the CDR3 CASSVGQVTGIETQYF. At the DNA level, the sequence is TGTGCCAGCAGCGTAGGGCAAGTTACGGGTATAGAGACCCAGTACTTC. The CDR3, completed at both ends by the reference TRBV9 and TRBJ2-5 genes, gives the full variable domain DSGVTQTPKHLITATGQRVTLRCSPRSGDLSVYWYQQSLDQGLQFLIQYYNGEERAKGNILERFSAQQFPDLHSELNLSSLELGDSALYFCASSVGQVTGIETQYFGPGTRLLVL.